This TCR beta chain derives from a study of control samples from healthy donors and cancer patients. The CDR3 sequence is 14 residues long. CDR1 and CDR2 from the germline V gene are MNHEY and SMNVEV (reference sequence). Trimming removed 6 bases at V and 3 bases at J, with 15 bases between. Clones were read by immunoSEQ multiplex PCR, and TCRdb kept only the in-frame ones, dropping some. In the table there are around 120,000 clones, around 91% of which are singletons. The chain employs TRBV27 and TRBJ2-7; D call uncertain. The source is a woman aged 45 to 65 with colorectal cancer. Specimen: PBMCs. CDR3 DNA: TGTGCCAGCAGCCTGACGGCGCGGTACTACGAGCAGTACTTC. It encodes CASSLTARYYEQYF.